This record looks at one T cell receptor beta chain sequence and its context. The CDR3 loop spans 14 amino acids. The V segment lost 10 bases and the J segment 2 bases; nucleotides outside the gene matches: 8. Germline V gives CDR1 ENHRY, CDR2 SYGVKD. This entry comes from a study of blood T cell repertoires in COVID-19. On the study more broadly: Sources were T cells, B-cell-depleted T cells, or PBMCs; the material itself was cDNA or gDNA.

Authors' processing steps: For nucleated cells, counts were estimated from reference gene primer amplification. Measured with immunoSEQ multiplex PCR; TCRdb has only the in-frame clones, and not every one. That table gives V, J and clone size, and the DNA gave D and trimming. The sample has more than 55,000 clones; around 90% are singletons. The TCR was taken from a human donor with active COVID-19. The donor label of this sample is uncertain. V usage is TRBV10-3 and J usage is TRBJ2-7, with TRBD1 matching over 10 bases. Sequenced input: peripheral blood. CDR3 nucleotide sequence: TGTGCCAGTGCCGGGACAGGGGACACCTACGAGCAGTACTTC. Translation: CASAGTGDTYEQYF.